This T cell receptor beta chain was found in a study of cytomegalovirus exposure and HLA in healthy donors. Whole-study findings and limits: Association of around 17,000 TCR beta sequences with HLA alleles was found at 0.05 false discovery rate in a later analysis.

These donors, healthy bone marrow donors, were studied. Unrecorded immune exposures were likely, despite nominal health at sampling. Worth noting for this clone: Its specificity is not known.

The PCR ran on 60 Vbeta and 13 Jbeta primers. Libraries were prepared by immunoSEQ multiplex PCR; TCRdb keeps only in-frame clonotypes and omits some of them. Here the sample spans 150,000 to 200,000 clones, over 60% being singletons. CDR1 SGHAT and CDR2 FQNNGV come from the germline V gene. The CDR3 has 11 residues. V shed 6 bases and J 8 bases; nucleotides not matched to a gene: 2. The clonotype was recovered from a girl aged 5 to 17 in good health and CMV-seronegative. Specimen: PBMCs. J is TRBJ1-2 and V is TRBV11-2; 8 nucleotides align to TRBD1. In DNA form, the CDR3 reads TGTGCCAGCAGGACAGGGGAAGGCTACACCTTC. Protein product: CASRTGEGYTF. The complete variable domain, with remaining parts taken from reference TRBV11-2 and TRBJ1-2, reads EAGVAQSPRYKIIEKRQSVAFWCNPISGHATLYWYQQILGQGPKLLIQFQNNGVVDDSQLPKDRFSAERLKGVDSTLKIQPAKLEDSAVYLCASRTGEGYTFGSGTRLTVV.